This T cell receptor beta chain was sequenced in a study of metastatic and nonmetastatic thyroid tumors. Background on the study: Peripheral blood and tumor or nodule samples from malignant and benign thyroid patients were compared. Study conclusions and caveats: Versus benign nodules, malignant thyroid tumors reportedly had significantly higher TCR beta diversity, in blood and tumor.

Under the authors' procedure: CDR3 was compared across clinicopathological groups, and the resulting differences were used to build a distant-metastasis classifier for papillary thyroid cancer. TCRdb re-called clones from the PCR reads using MiXCR. TCRdb assigned the V and J calls; the authors' analysis was not used. The sample contains tens of thousands of clones, 30% to 40% of which appear only once. Between the trimmed V and J ends, which lost 7 bases and 6 bases, there was a span of 11 bases. This CDR3 comprises 11 residues. Per the germline V gene, CDR1 is SGHRS and CDR2 is YFSETQ. Prior to thyroid surgery, none of the patients had received any treatment. On this clone itself: No antigen is known for it.

The specimen sequenced was blood. This receptor was obtained from a male donor with papillary thyroid cancer or a benign thyroid nodule (not recorded which). Some clones in this sample may be carry-over from other donors' samples. The chain is built from TRBV5-1 and TRBJ2-7, with D tentatively TRBD2 (7 bases). CDR3 in amino acids: CASGGGSEQYF. The CDR3 DNA is TGCGCCAGCGGCGGGGGCTCCGAGCAGTACTTC.